This TCR beta chain was captured in a study of T cell repertoires in ileal Crohn's disease. Data came from immunoSEQ multiplex PCR; TCRdb stores just in-frame clones and leaves some out. The profile covers about 7,400 clones, with approximately 80% appearing a single time and roughly 5% taken by the ten largest. The source material was ileal tissue. This sequence was found in an adult with Crohn's disease.

The CDR3 spells CASSTFTGELFF. The CDR3 bases are TGTGCCAGCTCAACTTTCACCGGGGAGCTGTTTTTT. The chain carries TRBV18 and TRBJ2-2; D gene unclear. V was cut by 5 bases and J by 4 bases, with 5 bases left in between. CDR1 and CDR2 from the germline V gene are KGHSH and LQKENI. This CDR3 has 12 amino acids.